The 5 T cell receptor beta chains below were found in one sample sequenced in a study of blood T cell repertoires in COVID-19. Produced via immunoSEQ multiplex PCR; TCRdb's table is partial and in-frame only. This sample yields about 350,000 clones, of which about 90% are seen a single time; about 5.7% belongs to the top ten. Sequencing input: PBMCs or T cells enriched from blood (not recorded which). The receptors originated from a woman in her twenties or thirties who had recovered from COVID-19.

The CDR3 coding sequence is TGTGCCAGCAGTATCAACCTTCGAGGGGGAAATTCACCCCTCCACTTT. Its protein is CASSINLRGGNSPLHF. The chain links TRBV27 to TRBJ1-6; tentatively, D is TRBD1 (6 bases). The germline CDR1 and CDR2 sequences are MNHEY and SMNVEV (reference sequence). The CDR3 extends over 16 amino acids. Deletions cut 5 bases from V and 7 bases from J, with 18 bases between.

J is TRBJ2-2 and V is TRBV3-1 (or the pseudogene TRBV3-2), with D perhaps TRBD2 (6 bases). Germline V gene data show CDR1 as LGHDT and CDR2 as YNNKEL (reference sequence). V lost 3 bases and J 8 bases, leaving 16 bases between the germline ends. The CDR3 has 15 amino acids. CDR3 region: CASSHLPEGSGELFF. As DNA, the CDR3 is TGTGCCAGCAGCCATCTCCCGGAGGGATCGGGGGAGCTGTTTTTT.

The genes are TRBV7-2 and TRBJ1-1; perhaps TRBD1 as D (6 bases). Germline V gene data show CDR1 as SGHTA and CDR2 as FQGNSA. The CDR3 is made up of 13 amino acids. Trimming shortened V by 4 bases and J by 1 base, and 7 bases separated the two germline ends. Written as DNA, the CDR3 is TGTGCCAGCAGCTCGGACAGGAACACTGAAGCTTTCTTT. Translated, it gives CASSSDRNTEAFF.

The chain couples TRBV5-4 to TRBJ1-1; D is perhaps TRBD1 (5 bases). The CDR3 consists of 16 residues. Germline assignment: CDR1 SGHNT and CDR2 YYREEE (reference sequence). V was shortened by 2 bases and J by 3 bases, with 17 bases between the two germline ends. The CDR3 spells CASSFNLGGVYTEAFF. The CDR3, as DNA: TGTGCCAGCAGCTTTAACTTGGGGGGGGTTTACACTGAAGCTTTCTTT.

This clone has just a few counts. V and J are TRBV7-2 and TRBJ1-1; 9 positions agree with TRBD1. The CDR3 contains 16 residues. The germline V gene encodes CDR1 SGHTA and CDR2 FQGNSA. V gave up 5 bases and J gave up 0 bases; unmatched junction bases: 7. CDR3 nucleotide sequence: TGTGCCAGCAGCCGGACAGGGGCGTATATGAACACTGAAGCTTTCTTT. This gives the protein CASSRTGAYMNTEAFF.